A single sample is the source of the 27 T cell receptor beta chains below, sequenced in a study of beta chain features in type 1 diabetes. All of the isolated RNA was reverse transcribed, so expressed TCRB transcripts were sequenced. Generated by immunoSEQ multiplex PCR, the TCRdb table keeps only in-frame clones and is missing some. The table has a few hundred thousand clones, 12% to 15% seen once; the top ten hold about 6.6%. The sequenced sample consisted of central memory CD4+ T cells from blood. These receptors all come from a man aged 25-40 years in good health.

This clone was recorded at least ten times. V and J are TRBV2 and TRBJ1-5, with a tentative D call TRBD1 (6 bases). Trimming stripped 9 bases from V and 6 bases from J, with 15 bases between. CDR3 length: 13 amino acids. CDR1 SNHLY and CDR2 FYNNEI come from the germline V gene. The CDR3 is CASGSGEGQPQHF. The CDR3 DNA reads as TGTGCCAGTGGTTCAGGGGAAGGTCAGCCCCAGCATTTT.

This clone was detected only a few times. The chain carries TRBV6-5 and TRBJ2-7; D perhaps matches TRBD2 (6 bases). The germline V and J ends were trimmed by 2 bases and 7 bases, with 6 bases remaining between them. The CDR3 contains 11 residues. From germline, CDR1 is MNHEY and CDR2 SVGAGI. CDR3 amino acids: CASSYREEQYF. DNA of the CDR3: TGTGCCAGCAGTTACCGGGAGGAGCAGTACTTC.

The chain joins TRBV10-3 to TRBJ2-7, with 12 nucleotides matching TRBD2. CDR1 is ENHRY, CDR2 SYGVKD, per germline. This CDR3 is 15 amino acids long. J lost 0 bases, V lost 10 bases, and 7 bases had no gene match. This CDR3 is CASSGLAGSSYEQYV. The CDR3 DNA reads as TGTGCCAGCAGCGGACTAGCGGGGAGCTCCTACGAGCAGTACGTC.

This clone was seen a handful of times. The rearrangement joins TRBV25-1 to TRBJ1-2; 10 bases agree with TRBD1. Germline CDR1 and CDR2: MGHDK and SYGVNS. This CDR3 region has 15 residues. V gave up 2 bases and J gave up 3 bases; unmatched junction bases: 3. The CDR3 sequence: CASSELGTGDYGYTF. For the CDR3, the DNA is TGTGCCAGCAGTGAACTCGGGACAGGGGACTATGGCTACACCTTC.

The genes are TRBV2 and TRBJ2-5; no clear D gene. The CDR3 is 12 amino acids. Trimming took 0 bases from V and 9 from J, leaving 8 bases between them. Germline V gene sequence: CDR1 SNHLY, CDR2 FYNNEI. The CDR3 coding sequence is TGTGCCAGCAGTGAAGCAAAACCGGCCCAGTACTTC. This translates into CASSEAKPAQYF.

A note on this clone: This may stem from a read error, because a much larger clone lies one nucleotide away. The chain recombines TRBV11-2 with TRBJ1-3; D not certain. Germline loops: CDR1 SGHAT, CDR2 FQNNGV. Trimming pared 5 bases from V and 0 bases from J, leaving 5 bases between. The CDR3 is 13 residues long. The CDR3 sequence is CASSTDSGNTIYF. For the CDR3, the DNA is TGTGCCAGCAGCACAGACTCTGGAAACACCATATATTTT.

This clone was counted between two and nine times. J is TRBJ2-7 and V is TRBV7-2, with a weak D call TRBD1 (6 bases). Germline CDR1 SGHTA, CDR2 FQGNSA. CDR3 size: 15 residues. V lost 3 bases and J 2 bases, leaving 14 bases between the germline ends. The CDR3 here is CASSLGQPGAYEQYF. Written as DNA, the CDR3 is TGTGCCAGCAGCTTGGGACAACCTGGGGCCTACGAGCAGTACTTC.

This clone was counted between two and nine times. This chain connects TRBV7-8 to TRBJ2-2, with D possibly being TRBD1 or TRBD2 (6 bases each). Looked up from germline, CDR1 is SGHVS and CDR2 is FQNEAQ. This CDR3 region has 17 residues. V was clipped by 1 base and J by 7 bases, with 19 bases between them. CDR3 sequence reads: CASSLGGAVTGIGELFF. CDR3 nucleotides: TGTGCCAGCAGCTTAGGGGGGGCAGTAACCGGAATCGGGGAGCTGTTTTTT.

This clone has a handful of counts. The DNA for the CDR3 is TGTGCCAGCAGCTTCAGGGCTAGCACAGATACGCAGTATTTT. This gives the protein CASSFRASTDTQYF. The V gene is TRBV7-6, the J gene TRBJ2-3; maybe TRBD1 (5 bases). The V gene lost 3 bases and the J gene lost 0 bases, with 7 bases spanning the gap. Germline V CDR1 and CDR2: SGHVS, FNYEAQ. CDR3 size: 14 residues.

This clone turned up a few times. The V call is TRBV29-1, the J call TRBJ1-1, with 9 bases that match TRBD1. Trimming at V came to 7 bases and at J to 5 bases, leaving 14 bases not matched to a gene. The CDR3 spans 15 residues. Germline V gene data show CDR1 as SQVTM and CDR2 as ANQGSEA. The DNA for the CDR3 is TGCAGCGACTCTCCGAGGACAGGGGAATGGACTGAAGCTTTCTTT. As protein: CSDSPRTGEWTEAFF.

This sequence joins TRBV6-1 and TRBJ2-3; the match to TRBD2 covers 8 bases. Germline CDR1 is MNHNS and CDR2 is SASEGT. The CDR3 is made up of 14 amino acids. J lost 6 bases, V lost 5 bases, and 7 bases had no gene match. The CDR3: CASSRREGQDTQYF. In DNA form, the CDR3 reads TGTGCCAGCAGTAGACGGGAGGGCCAGGATACGCAGTATTTT.

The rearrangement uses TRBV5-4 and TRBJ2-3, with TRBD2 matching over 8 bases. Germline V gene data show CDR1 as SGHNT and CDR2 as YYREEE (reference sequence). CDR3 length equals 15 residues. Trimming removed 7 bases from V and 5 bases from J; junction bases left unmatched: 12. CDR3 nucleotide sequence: TGTGCCAGCTCCCGGGGGGGCCTTCGTTTAGATACGCAGTATTTT. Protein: CASSRGGLRLDTQYF.

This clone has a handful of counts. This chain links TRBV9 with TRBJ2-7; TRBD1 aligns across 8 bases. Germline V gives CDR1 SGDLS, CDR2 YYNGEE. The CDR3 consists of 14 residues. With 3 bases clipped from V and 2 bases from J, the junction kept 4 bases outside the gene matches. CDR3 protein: CASSATGAPYEQYF. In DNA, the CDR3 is TGTGCCAGCAGCGCGACAGGGGCCCCCTACGAGCAGTACTTC.

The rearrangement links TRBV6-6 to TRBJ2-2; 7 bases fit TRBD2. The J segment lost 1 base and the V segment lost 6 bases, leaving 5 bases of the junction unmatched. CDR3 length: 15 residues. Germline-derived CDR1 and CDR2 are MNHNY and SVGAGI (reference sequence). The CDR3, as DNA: TGTGCCAGCAGCCTAGCGGTATTGAACACCGGGGAGCTGTTTTTT. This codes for CASSLAVLNTGELFF.

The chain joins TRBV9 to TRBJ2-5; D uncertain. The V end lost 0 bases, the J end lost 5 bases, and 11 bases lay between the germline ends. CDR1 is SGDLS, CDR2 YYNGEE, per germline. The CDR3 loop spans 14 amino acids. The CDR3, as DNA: TGTGCCAGCAGCGTAGGGGTAGTTGGGGAGACCCAGTACTTC. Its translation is CASSVGVVGETQYF.

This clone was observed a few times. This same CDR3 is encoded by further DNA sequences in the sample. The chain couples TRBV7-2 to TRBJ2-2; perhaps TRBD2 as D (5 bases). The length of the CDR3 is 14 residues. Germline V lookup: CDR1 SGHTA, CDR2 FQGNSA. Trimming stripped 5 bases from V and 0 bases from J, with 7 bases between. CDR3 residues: CASSSGTNTGELFF. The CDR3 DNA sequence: TGTGCCAGCAGCAGCGGTACGAACACCGGGGAGCTGTTTTTT.

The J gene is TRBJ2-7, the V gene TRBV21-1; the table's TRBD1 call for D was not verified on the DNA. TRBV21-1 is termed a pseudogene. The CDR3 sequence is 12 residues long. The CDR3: CASSTQGTEQYV. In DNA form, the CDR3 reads TGTGCCAGCAGTACCCAGGGCACCGAGCAGTACGTC.

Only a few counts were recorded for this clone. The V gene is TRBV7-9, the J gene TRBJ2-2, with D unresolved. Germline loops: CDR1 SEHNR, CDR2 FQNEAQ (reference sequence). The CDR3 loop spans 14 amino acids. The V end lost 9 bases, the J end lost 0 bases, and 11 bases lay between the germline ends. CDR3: CASSSRPNTGELFF. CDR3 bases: TGTGCCAGTTCGAGCAGACCGAACACCGGGGAGCTGTTTTTT. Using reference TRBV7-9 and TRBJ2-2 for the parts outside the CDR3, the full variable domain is DTGVSQNPRHKITKRGQNVTFRCDPISEHNRLYWYRQTLGQGPEFLTYFQNEAQLEKSRLLSDRFSAERPKGSFSTLEIQRTEQGDSAMYLCASSSRPNTGELFFGEGSRLTVL.

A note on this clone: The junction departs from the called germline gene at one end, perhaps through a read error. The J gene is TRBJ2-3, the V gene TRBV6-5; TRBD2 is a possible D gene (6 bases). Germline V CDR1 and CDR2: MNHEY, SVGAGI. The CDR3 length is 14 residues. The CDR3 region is CAISVGGAGDTQYF. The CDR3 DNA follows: TGTGCCATCAGTGTGGGGGGAGCCGGAGATACGCAGTATTTT.

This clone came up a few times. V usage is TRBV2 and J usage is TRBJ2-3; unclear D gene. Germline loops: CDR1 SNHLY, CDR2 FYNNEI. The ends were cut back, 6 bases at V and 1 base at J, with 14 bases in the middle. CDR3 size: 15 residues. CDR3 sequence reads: CASRGNSGGTDTQYF. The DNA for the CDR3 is TGTGCCAGCAGGGGGAATTCTGGGGGCACAGATACGCAGTATTTT.

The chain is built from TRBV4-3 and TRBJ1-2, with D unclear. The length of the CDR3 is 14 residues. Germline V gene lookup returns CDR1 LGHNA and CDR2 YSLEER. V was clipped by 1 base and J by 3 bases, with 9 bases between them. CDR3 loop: CASSQGLQDYGYTF. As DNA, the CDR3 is TGCGCCAGCAGCCAAGGCCTGCAGGACTATGGCTACACCTTC.

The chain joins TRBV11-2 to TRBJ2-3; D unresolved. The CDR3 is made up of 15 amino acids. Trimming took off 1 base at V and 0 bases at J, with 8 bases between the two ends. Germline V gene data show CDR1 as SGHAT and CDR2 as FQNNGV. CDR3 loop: CASSLVARSTDTQYF. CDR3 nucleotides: TGTGCCAGCAGCTTAGTGGCCAGAAGCACAGATACGCAGTATTTT.

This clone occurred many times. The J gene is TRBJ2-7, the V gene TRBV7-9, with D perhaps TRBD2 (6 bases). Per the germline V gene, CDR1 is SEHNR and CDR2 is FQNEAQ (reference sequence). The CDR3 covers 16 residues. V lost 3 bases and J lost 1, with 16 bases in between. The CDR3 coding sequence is TGTGCCAGCAGCTTGGTTTGGGCTAGCGATTCCTACGAGCAGTACGTC. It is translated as CASSLVWASDSYEQYV.

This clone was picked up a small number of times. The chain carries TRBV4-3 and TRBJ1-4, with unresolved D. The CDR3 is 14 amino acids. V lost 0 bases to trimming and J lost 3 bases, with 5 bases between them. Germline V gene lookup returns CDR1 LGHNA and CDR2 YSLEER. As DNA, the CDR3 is TGCGCCAGCAGCCAAGATTATCCTAATGAAAAACTGTTTTTT. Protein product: CASSQDYPNEKLFF.

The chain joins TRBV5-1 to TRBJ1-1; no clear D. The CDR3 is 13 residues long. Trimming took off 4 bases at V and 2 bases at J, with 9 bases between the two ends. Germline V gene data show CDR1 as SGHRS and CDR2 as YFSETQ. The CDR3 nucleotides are TGCGCCAGCAGCCCGGTACTAAACACTGAAGCTTTCTTT. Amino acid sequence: CASSPVLNTEAFF.

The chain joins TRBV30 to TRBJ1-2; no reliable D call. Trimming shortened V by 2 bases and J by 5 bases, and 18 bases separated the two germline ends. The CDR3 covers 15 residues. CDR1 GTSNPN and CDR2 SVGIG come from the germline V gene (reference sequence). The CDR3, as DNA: TGTGCCTGGAGTCCCTCCATACAGAGGGTATATGGCTACACCTTC. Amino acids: CAWSPSIQRVYGYTF. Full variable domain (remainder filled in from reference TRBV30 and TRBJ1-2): SQTIHQWPATLVQPVGSPLSLECTVEGTSNPNLYWYRQAAGRGLQLLFYSVGIGQISSEVPQNLSASRPQDRQFILSSKKLLLSDSGFYLCAWSPSIQRVYGYTFGSGTRLTVV.

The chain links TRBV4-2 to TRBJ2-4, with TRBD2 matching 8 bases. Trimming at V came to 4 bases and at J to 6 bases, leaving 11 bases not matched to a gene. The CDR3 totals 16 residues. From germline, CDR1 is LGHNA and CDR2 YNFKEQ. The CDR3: CASSRKLTSGANIQYF. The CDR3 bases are TGTGCCAGCAGCCGCAAACTTACTAGCGGCGCAAACATTCAGTACTTC.